This TCR beta chain was sequenced in a study of healthy donors' naive CD4 and CD8 T cells. Overall study: Donors came from three age groups: 20-25, 40-50 and 60-70 years.

Starting from roughly 0.55 ug of total RNA, TCR libraries were made with linear amplification. MiXCR was run by TCRdb on the reads, yielding one entry per CDR3 protein. The sample records about 180,000 distinct CDR3 sequences, around 74% being singletons. This CDR3 has 14 amino acids. Germline V CDR1 and CDR2: SQVTM, ANQGSEA. With 4 bases removed from V and 0 bases from J, the gap between germline ends came to 13 bases. Details on this clonotype: As yet, its antigen is unknown.

Study-wide points: Naive CD4+ and CD8+ cells reportedly differed in usage of most V and J genes.

Sequences were obtained from naive CD4+ and CD8+ T cells sorted from blood, pooled from several donors. The chain combines TRBV29-1 with TRBJ2-7, with D tentatively TRBD1 or TRBD2 (5 bases each). The sequence derives from a pool of human donors in good health; the sample pools cells from several healthy donors. The CDR3 sequence is CSVVAFGASYEQYF. The CDR3 DNA sequence: TGCAGCGTTGTAGCCTTCGGGGCCTCCTACGAGCAGTACTTC.